The sequence of this T cell receptor (beta chain) was determined in a study of immune heterogeneity within non-small cell lung tumors. This clonotype appeared many times. Bulk tumor genomic DNA (600 ng per sample) served as template. Spaced far apart, several biopsies were taken from each primary tumor during surgery. Patients underwent curative surgery for non-small cell lung cancer (untreated and newly diagnosed). Multiplex PCR was performed with 32 V and 13 J primers, and it amplified TCR beta CDR3. Using its own MiXCR run on the multiplex PCR reads, TCRdb lists one record per CDR3 protein. The sample includes just over 15,000 distinct CDR3 sequences, under 30% of them seen just once. This clonotype was obtained from a man aged 35 to 55 with non-small cell lung cancer. The sample taken for sequencing was lung tumor tissue.

The CDR3 DNA follows: TGTGCCACCCCCGGGACATGGTTTTCTGCTGAAGCTTTCTTT. Translated: CATPGTWFSAEAFF. The rearrangement joins TRBV24-1 to TRBJ1-1; possible D gene TRBD1, 6 bases. Germline lookup yields CDR1 KGHDR and CDR2 SFDVKD. With 9 bases removed from V and 6 bases from J, the gap between germline ends came to 19 bases. This CDR3 region has 14 residues.